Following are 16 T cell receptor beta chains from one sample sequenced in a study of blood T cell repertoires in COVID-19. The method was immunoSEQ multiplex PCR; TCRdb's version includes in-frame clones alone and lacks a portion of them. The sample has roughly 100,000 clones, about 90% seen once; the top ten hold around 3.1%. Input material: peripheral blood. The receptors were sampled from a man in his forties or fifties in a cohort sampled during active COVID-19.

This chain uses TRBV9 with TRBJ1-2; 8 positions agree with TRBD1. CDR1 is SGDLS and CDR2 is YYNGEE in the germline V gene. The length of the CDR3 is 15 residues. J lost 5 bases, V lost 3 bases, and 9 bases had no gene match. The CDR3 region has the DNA TGTGCCAGCAGCGAAACCGGGACAGGTCTTTATGGCTACACCTTC. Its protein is CASSETGTGLYGYTF.

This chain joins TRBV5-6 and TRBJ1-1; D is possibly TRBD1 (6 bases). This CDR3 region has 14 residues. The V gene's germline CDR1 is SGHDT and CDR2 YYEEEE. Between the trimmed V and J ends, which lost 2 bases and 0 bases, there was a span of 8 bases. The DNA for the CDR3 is TGTGCCAGCAGCTTTGGACAGATGAACACTGAAGCTTTCTTT. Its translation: CASSFGQMNTEAFF.

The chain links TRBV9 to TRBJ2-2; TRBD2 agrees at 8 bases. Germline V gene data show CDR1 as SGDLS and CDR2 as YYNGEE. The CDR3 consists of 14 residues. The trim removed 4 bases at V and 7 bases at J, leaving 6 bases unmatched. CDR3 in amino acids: CASSFMRGDGELFF. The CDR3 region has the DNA TGTGCCAGCAGCTTCATGCGGGGGGACGGGGAGCTGTTTTTT.

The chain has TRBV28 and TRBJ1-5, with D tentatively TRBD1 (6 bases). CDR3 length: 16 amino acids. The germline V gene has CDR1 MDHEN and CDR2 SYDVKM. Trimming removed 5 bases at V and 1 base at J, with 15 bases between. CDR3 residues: CASSHRDLGSNQPQHF. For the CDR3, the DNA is TGTGCCAGCAGTCACAGGGACCTGGGGAGCAATCAGCCCCAGCATTTT.

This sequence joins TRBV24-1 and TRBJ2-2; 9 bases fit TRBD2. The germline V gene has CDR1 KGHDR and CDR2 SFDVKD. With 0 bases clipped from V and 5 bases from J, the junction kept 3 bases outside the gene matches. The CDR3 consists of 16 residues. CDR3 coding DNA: TGTGCCACCAGTGATTTGACCAGCGGGGGGACCGGGGAGCTGTTTTTT. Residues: CATSDLTSGGTGELFF.

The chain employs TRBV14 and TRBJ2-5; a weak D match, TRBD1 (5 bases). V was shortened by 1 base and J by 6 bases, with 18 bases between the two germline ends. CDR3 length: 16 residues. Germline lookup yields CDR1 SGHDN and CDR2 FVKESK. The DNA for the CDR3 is TGTGCCAGCAGCCAAGGGGGCCCAGCGATGGTTAAGACCCAGTACTTC. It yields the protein CASSQGGPAMVKTQYF.

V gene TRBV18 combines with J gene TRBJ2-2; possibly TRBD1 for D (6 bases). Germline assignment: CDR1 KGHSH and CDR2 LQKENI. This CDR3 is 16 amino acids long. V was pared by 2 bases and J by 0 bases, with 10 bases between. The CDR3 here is CASSPNTGTNTGELFF. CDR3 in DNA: TGTGCCAGCTCACCAAACACAGGGACGAACACCGGGGAGCTGTTTTTT.

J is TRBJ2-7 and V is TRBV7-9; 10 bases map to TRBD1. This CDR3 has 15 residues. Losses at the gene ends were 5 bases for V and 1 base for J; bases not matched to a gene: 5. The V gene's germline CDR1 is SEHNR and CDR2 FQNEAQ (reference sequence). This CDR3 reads CASSPRTGGSYEQYF. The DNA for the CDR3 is TGTGCCAGCAGCCCAAGGACAGGGGGATCCTACGAGCAGTACTTC.

CDR3 in DNA: TGTGCCAGCAGCGTAGAAGGACAGCACCAAGAGACCCAGTACTTC. This translates into CASSVEGQHQETQYF. The chain employs TRBV9 and TRBJ2-5; a weak D match, TRBD1 (6 bases). Germline V gives CDR1 SGDLS, CDR2 YYNGEE. This CDR3 is built from 15 residues. Trimming removed 0 bases from V and 0 bases from J, with 9 bases in between.

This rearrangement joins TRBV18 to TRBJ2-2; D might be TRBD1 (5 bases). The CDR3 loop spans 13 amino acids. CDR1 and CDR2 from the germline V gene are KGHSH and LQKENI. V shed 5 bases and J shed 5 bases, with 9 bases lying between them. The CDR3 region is CASSFRQTGELFF. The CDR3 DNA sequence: TGTGCCAGCTCATTCCGACAGACCGGGGAGCTGTTTTTT. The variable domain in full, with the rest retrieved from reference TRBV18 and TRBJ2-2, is NAGVMQNPRHLVRRRGQEARLRCSPMKGHSHVYWYRQLPEEGLKFMVYLQKENIIDESGMPKERFSAEFPKEGPSILRIQQVVRGDSAAYFCASSFRQTGELFFGEGSRLTVL.

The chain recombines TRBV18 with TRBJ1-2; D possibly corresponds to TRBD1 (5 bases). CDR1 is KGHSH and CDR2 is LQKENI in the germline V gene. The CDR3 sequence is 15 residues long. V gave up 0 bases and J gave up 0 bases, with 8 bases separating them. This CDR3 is CASSPPRGSNYGYTF. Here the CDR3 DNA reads TGTGCCAGCTCACCACCAAGGGGCTCTAACTATGGCTACACCTTC.

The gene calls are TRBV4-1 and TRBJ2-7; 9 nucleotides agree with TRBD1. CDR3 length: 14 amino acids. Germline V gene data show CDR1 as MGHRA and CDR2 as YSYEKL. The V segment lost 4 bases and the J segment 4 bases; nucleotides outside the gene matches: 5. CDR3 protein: CASSPRDRAYEQYF. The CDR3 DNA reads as TGCGCCAGCAGCCCCCGGGACAGGGCGTACGAGCAGTACTTC.

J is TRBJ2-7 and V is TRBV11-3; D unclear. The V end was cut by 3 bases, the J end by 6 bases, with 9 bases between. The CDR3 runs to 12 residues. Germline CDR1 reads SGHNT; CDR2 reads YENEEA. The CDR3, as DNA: TGTGCCAGCAGCTTTGTGCGTAGCGAGCAGTACTTC. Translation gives CASSFVRSEQYF. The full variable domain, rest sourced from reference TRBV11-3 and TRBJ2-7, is EAGVVQSPRYKIIEKKQPVAFWCNPISGHNTLYWYLQNLGQGPELLIRYENEEAVDDSQLPKDRFSAERLKGVDSTLKIQPAELGDSAVYLCASSFVRSEQYFGPGTRLTVT.

As DNA, the CDR3 is TGTGCCAGCAGCCTCCAGCGGGGGGGCCATGAGCAGTTCTTC. This sequence encodes CASSLQRGGHEQFF. The chain employs TRBV7-2 and TRBJ2-1; 10 nucleotides match TRBD2. Germline V CDR1 and CDR2: SGHTA, FQGNSA. V lost 5 bases, J lost 8 bases, and 6 bases stayed unmatched. The CDR3 has 14 residues. The whole variable domain, remainder taken from reference TRBV7-2 and TRBJ2-1, is GAGVSQSPSNKVTEKGKDVELRCDPISGHTALYWYRQSLGQGLEFLIYFQGNSAPDKSGLPSDRFSAERTGGSVSTLTIQRTQQEDSAVYLCASSLQRGGHEQFFGPGTRLTVL.

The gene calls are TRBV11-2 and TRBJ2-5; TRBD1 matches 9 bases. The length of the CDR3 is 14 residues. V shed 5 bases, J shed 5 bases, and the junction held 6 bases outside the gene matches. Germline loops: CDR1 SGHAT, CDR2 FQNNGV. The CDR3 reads CASSTNRGRETQYF. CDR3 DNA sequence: TGTGCCAGCAGCACTAACAGGGGGCGGGAGACCCAGTACTTC.

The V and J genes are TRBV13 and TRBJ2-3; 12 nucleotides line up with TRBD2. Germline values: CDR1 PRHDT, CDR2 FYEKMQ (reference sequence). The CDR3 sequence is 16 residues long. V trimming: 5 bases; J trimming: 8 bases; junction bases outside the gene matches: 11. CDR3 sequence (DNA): TGTGCCAGCAGCCGCGGCGGACTAGCGGGGAGAGGTACGCAGTATTTT. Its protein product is CASSRGGLAGRGTQYF.